This paragraph reports one T cell receptor (beta chain). Its antigen has not been determined. Base qualities are not recorded, but no much larger clone differs from it by a single base. The data stem from a study of T cells in Graves' hyperthyroidism and ophthalmopathy (dated by TCRdb to about 2019). Regarding the research as a whole: Peripheral blood samples were taken at the time of initial diagnosis, prior to any treatment. To identify distinguishing TCR V-J signatures, a discovery cohort of around 100 patients was used, comprising 43 with Graves' ophthalmopathy and 55 to 65 with stable Graves' hyperthyroidism. Prospective prediction of ophthalmopathy was tested in an independent validation cohort consisting of some 20 hyperthyroidism patients and 15 or so patients who later progressed to ophthalmopathy. The 95 to 100 discovery patients were divided at random into training and test sets in a 7:3 ratio. In more than 5 Graves' hyperthyroidism patients, the study also compared T-cell repertoires from thyroid tissue with T-cell repertoires from blood. Following sampling, methimazole starting at 30 mg daily was given to hyperthyroidism patients, and high-dose intravenous methylprednisolone was given to ophthalmopathy patients. The paper reports TCR Vbeta CDR3 sequencing of 135 peripheral blood samples: under 45 ophthalmopathy, fewer than 80 hyperthyroidism and 17 progressor patients. Study-level results and caveats: In validation, the model predicted progression to ophthalmopathy with 55% to 71% sensitivity and approximately 74% specificity, a median of 6.5 months before onset. Most expanded thyroid clonotypes (frequency above 0.001) were also detected in blood, a finding suggesting that blood repertoires may reflect thyroid immune responses. No statistical method was used to fix the sample size in advance, and group allocation was not hidden from the investigators. Ophthalmopathy was separated from stable hyperthyroidism by a 13 V-J signature model, with around 90% sensitivity and 81% to 82% specificity obtained in cross-validation and 80%/75% obtained in testing.

Graves' hyperthyroidism was defined as stable when no progression to ophthalmopathy occurred over 18 months of follow-up. Hyperthyroidism patients were aged 18 to 65 years and newly diagnosed, with disease duration of less than 2 months. Any patient with an uncontrolled infection, another autoimmune disease, pregnancy or lactation was excluded. Clinical symptoms, serum thyroxine and TRAb, thyroid ultrasound, and orbital computed tomography formed the basis for the diagnoses. Ficoll-Paque density gradient centrifugation was used to isolate PBMCs from around 10 ml of fresh peripheral blood. Total RNA was extracted with Trizol reagent, and quality was checked on an Agilent 2100 Bioanalyzer. For CDR1 and CDR2, the germline V gene lists ENHRY and SYGVKD. V is pruned by 7 bases and J by 0 bases, leaving 6 bases of the junction without a gene match. There are 17 amino acids in the CDR3, from cysteine to phenylalanine inclusive. Just the 51-base CDR3 DNA is kept, in frame starting at base 1.

The TCR beta CDR3 regions were amplified from the RNA transcripts. The first round of RT-PCR for the TCR CDR3 was performed with the HTBI primer set and the Qiagen OneStep RT-PCR kit. Libraries were constructed in a second round of multiplex PCR, after which size selection and purification were performed. Paired-end sequencing of the libraries was performed with 100 bp reads on an Illumina HiSeq2000. From the authors' description of their analysis: SOAPnuke was used to process the raw data, with reads discarded if the reads contained adapters or uncalled bases, had a mean Phred below 15, or lacked an exact constant-primer or identifier match. COPE v1.2.5 was used to merge the high-quality paired reads, and each unique nucleotide sequence was defined as a clonotype. MiTCR v1.1 was used to align the clonotypes against IMGT TRBV, TRBD and TRBJ reference segments. Analysis was restricted to V-J combinations with a frequency above 0.0001, which covered roughly 99% of repertoires. The TCS score was defined as F50 (clonal expansion) divided by E x V (chaos), with BLOSUM62-based TCRdist calculated between CDR3 peptides within each V-J. Welch's t-statistics and random forest reduced 450 to 600 V-J features to 10 to 15, which were used in a naive Bayes classifier (R e1071). The similarity between thyroid and blood repertoires was quantified using the Morisita-Horn index. Clones were called with MiXCR by TCRdb after fastp trimmed the public reads at Q25, and only in-frame beta chains were retained. Rows with a matching CDR3 protein are joined into one entry that keeps the most common DNA and genes. TCRdb's processing, not the authors' own work, is the source of the V and J calls. The sample data list hundreds of thousands of distinct CDR3 sequences, and over 35% of these were observed just once. The ten biggest clones cover around 10% of the sample.

Sequencing was done on a sample of blood. This sequence uses TRBV10-3 and TRBJ2-2, with 12 central nucleotides matching TRBD2. This sequence was found in a man younger than 35 with Graves' hyperthyroidism. Here is the DNA: TGTGCCATCACCCGGACTAGCGGGACAACGAACACCGGGGAGCTGTTTTTT. This is translated as CAITRTSGTTNTGELFF.